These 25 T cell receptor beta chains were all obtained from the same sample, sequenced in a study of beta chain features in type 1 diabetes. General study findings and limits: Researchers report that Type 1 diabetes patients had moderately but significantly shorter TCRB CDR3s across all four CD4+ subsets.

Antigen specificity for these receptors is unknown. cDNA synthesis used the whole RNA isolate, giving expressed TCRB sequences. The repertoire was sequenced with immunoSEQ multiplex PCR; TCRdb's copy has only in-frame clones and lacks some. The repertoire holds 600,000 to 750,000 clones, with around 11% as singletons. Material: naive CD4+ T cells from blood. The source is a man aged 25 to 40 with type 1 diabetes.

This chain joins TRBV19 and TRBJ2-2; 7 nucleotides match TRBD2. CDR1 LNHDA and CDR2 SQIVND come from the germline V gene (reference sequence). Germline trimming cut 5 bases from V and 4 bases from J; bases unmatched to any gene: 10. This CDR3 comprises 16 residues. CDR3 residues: CASSPTGTMITGELFF. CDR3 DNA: TGTGCCAGTAGTCCTACCGGGACTATGATCACCGGGGAGCTGTTTTTT.

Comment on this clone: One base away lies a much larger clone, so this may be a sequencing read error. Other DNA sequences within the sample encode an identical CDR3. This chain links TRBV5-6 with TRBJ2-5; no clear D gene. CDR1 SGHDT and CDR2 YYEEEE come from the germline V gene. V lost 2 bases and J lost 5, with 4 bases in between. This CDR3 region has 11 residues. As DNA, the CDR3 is TGTGCCAGCAGCTTAGAGGAGACCCAGTACTTC. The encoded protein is CASSLEETQYF.

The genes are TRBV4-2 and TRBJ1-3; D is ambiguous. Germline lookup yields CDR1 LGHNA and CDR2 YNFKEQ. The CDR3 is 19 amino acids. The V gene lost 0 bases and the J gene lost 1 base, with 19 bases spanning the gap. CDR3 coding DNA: TGTGCCAGCAGCCAAGAACCACCTCCAGGCGGGCTATCTGGAAACACCATATATTTT. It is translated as CASSQEPPPGGLSGNTIYF.

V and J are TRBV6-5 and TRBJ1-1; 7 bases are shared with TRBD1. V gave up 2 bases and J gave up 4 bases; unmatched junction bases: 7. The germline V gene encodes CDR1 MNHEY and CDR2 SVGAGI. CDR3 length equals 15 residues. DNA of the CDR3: TGTGCCAGCAGTTACAGGCAGGGGGTCGGCACTGAAGCTTTCTTT. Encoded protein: CASSYRQGVGTEAFF.

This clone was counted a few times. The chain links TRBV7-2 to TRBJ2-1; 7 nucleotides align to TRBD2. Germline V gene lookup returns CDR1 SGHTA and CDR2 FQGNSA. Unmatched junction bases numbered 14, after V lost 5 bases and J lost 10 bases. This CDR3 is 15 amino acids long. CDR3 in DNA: TGTGCCAGCAGCCTTTCACGGGAGAAAGCGGGAGAGCAGTTCTTC. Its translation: CASSLSREKAGEQFF.

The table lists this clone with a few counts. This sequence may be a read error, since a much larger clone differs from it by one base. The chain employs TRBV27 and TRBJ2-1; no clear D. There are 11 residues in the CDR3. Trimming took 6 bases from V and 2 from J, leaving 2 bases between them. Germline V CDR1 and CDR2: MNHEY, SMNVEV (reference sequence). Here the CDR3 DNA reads TGTGCCAGCAGCACCTACAATGAGCAGTTCTTC. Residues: CASSTYNEQFF.

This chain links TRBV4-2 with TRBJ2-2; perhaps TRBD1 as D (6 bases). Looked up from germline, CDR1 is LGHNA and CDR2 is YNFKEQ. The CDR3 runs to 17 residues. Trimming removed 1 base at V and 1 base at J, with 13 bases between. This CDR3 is CASSQANRVRNTGELFF. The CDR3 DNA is TGTGCCAGCAGCCAAGCTAACAGGGTACGGAACACCGGGGAGCTGTTTTTT.

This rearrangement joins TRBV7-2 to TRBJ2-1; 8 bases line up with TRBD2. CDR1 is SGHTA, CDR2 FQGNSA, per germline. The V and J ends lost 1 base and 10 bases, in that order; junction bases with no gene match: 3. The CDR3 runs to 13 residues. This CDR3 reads CASSLVIAGEQFF. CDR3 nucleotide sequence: TGTGCCAGCAGCTTAGTGATAGCGGGGGAGCAGTTCTTC.

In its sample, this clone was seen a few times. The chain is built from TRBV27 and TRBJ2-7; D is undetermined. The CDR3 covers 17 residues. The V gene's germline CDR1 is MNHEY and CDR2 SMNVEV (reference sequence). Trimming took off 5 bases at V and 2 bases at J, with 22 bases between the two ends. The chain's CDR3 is CASSGLSARVTTYEQYF. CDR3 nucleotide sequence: TGTGCCAGCAGTGGTTTAAGTGCTCGGGTCACCACCTACGAGCAGTACTTC.

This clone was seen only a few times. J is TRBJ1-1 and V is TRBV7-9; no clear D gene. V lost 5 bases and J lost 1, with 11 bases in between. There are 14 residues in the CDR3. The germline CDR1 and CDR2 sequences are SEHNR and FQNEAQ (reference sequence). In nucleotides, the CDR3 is TGTGCCAGCAGCGATAGACGGAAGAACACTGAAGCTTTCTTT. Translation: CASSDRRKNTEAFF.

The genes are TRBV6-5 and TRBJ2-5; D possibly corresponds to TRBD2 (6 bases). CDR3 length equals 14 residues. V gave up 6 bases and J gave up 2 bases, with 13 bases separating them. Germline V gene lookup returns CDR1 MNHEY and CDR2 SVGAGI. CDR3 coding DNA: TGTGCCAGCAGCCGCTGGGGAGGTCAAGAGACCCAGTACTTC. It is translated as CASSRWGGQETQYF.

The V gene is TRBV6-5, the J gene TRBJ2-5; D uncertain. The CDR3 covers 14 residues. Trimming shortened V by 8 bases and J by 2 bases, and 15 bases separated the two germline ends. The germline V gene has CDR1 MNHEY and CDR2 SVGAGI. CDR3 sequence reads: CASRKVSGQETQYF. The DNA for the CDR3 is TGTGCCAGCCGAAAGGTCTCTGGGCAAGAGACCCAGTACTTC.

The CDR3 protein is CASSGSGGGFNYGYTF. The CDR3 region has the DNA TGTGCCAGCAGCGGAAGTGGAGGGGGCTTTAACTATGGCTACACCTTC. V is TRBV9 and J is TRBJ1-2, with 7 bases that match TRBD1. V shed 3 bases and J 1 base; nucleotides not matched to a gene: 9. Germline assignment: CDR1 SGDLS and CDR2 YYNGEE. This CDR3 contains 16 residues.

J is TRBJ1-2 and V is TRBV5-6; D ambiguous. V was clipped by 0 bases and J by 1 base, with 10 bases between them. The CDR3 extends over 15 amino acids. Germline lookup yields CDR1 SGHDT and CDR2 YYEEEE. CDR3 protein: CASSLGQRFNYGYTF. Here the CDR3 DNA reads TGTGCCAGCAGCTTGGGCCAGAGATTTAACTATGGCTACACCTTC.

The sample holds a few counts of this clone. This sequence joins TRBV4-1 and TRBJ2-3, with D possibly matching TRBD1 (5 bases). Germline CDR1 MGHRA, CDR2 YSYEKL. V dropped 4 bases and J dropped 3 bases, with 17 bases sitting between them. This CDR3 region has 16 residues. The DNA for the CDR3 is TGCGCCAGCAGCCCCCCAGCAGGGAAGAGGACAGATACGCAGTATTTT. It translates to CASSPPAGKRTDTQYF.

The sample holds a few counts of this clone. The CDR3 here is CASRSDRVRNQPQHF. DNA of the CDR3: TGTGCCAGCAGATCCGACAGGGTTCGAAATCAGCCCCAGCATTTT. The chain recombines TRBV6-5 with TRBJ1-5; TRBD1 matches 7 bases. The CDR3 length is 15 residues. Germline CDR1 and CDR2: MNHEY and SVGAGI. V dropped 6 bases and J dropped 4; count of bases not matched to a gene: 9.

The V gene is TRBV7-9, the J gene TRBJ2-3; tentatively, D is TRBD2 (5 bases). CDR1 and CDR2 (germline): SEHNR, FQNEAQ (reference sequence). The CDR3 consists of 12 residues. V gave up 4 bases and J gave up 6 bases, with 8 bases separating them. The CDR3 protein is CASSSRGDTQYF. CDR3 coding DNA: TGTGCCAGCAGCTCCAGAGGGGATACGCAGTATTTT.

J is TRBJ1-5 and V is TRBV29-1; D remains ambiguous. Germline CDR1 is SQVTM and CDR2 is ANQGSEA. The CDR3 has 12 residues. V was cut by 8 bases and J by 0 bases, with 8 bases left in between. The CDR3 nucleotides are TGCAGCTTCGGATATAGCAATCAGCCCCAGCATTTT. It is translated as CSFGYSNQPQHF.

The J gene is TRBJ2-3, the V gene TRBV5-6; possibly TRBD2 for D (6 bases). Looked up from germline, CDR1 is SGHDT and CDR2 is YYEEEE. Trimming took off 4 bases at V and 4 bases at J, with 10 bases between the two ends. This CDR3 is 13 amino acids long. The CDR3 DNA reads TGTGCCAGCAGCCGTGGGGAGGCAGATACGCAGTATTTT. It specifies CASSRGEADTQYF.

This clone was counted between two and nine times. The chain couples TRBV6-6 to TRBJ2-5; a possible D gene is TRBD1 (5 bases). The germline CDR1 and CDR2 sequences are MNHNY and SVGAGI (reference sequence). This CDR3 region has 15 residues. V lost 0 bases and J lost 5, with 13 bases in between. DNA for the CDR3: TGTGCCAGCAGTTACTCGACAGAGAGAAGGGAGACCCAGTACTTC. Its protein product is CASSYSTERRETQYF.

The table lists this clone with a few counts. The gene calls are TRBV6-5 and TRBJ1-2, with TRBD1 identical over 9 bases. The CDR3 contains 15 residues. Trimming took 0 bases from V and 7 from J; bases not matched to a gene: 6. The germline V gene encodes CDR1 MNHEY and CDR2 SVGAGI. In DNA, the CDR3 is TGTGCCAGCAGTTACTCGGGACAGGGCTTATCTGGCTACACCTTC. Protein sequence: CASSYSGQGLSGYTF.

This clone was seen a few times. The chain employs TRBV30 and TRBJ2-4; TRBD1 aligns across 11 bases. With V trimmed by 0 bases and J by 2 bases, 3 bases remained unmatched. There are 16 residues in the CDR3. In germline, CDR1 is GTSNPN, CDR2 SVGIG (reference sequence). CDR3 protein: CAWSVWTGGSKNIQYF. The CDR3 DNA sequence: TGTGCCTGGAGTGTTTGGACAGGGGGCTCCAAAAACATTCAGTACTTC. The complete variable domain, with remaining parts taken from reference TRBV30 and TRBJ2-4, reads SQTIHQWPATLVQPVGSPLSLECTVEGTSNPNLYWYRQAAGRGLQLLFYSVGIGQISSEVPQNLSASRPQDRQFILSSKKLLLSDSGFYLCAWSVWTGGSKNIQYFGAGTRLSVL.

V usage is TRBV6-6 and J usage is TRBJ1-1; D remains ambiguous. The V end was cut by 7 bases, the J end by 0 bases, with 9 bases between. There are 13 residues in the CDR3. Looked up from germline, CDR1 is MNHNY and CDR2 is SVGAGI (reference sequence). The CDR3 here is CASTQIMNTEAFF. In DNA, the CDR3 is TGTGCCAGCACGCAGATAATGAACACTGAAGCTTTCTTT.

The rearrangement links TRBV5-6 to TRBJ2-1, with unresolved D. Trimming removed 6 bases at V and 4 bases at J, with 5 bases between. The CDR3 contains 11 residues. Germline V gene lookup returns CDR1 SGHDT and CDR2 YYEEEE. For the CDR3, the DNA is TGTGCCAGCAAACTATACAATGAGCAGTTCTTC. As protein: CASKLYNEQFF.

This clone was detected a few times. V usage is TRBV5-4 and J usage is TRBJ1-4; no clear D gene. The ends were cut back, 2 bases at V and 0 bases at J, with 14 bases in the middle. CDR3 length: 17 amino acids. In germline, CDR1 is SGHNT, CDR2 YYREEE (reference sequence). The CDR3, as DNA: TGTGCCAGCAGCTTTGAGGACGGAGTCTCAACTAATGAAAAACTGTTTTTT. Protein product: CASSFEDGVSTNEKLFF.